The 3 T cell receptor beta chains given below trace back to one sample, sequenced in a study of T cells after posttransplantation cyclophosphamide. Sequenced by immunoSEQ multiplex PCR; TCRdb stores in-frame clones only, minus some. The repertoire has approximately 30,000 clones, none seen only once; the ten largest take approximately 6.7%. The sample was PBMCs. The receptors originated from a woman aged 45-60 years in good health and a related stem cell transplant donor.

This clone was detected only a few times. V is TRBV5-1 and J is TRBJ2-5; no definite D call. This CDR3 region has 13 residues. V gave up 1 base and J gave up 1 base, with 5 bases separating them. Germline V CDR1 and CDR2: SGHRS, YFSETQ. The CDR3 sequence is CASSLFSQETQYF. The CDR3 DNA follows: TGCGCCAGCAGCTTGTTCTCCCAAGAGACCCAGTACTTC.

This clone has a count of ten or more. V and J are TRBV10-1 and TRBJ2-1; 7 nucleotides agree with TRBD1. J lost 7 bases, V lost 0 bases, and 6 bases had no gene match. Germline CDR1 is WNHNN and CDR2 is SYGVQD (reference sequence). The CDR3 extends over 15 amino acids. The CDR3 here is CASSESGQGVNEQFF. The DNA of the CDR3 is TGCGCCAGCAGTGAGTCGGGGCAGGGGGTAAATGAGCAGTTCTTC.

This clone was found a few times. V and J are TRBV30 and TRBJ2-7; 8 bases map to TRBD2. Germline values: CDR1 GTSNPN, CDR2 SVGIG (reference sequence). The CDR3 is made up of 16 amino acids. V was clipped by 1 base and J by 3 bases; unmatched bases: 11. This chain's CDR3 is CAWSAPGLGEFYEQYF. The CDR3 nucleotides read TGTGCCTGGAGTGCCCCGGGACTAGGCGAATTCTACGAGCAGTACTTC.